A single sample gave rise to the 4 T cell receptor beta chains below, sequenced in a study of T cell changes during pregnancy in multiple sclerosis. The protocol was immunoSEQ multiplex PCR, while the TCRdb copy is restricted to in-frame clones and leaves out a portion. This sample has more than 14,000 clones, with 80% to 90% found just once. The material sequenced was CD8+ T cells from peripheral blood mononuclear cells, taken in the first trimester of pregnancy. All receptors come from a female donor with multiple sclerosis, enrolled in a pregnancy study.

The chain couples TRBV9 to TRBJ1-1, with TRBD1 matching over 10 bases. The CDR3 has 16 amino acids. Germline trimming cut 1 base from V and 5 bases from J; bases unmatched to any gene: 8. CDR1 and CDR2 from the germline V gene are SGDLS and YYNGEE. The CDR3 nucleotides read TGTGCCAGCAGCGTACCGTCGACAGGGGGCGGAACTGAAGCTTTCTTT. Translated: CASSVPSTGGGTEAFF.

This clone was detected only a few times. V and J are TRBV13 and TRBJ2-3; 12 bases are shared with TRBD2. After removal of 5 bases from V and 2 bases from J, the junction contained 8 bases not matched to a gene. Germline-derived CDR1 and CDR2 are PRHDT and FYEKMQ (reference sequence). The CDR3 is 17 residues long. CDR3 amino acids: CASSLRTSGEYTDTQYF. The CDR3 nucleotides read TGTGCCAGCAGCCTTCGGACTAGCGGGGAGTACACAGATACGCAGTATTTT.

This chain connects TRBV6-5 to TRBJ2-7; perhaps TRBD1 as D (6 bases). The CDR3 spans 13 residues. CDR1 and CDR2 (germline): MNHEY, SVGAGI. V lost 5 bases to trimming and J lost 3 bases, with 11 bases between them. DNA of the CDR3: TGTGCCAGCAGTCCGGGACACCACTACGAGCAGTACTTC. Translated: CASSPGHHYEQYF.

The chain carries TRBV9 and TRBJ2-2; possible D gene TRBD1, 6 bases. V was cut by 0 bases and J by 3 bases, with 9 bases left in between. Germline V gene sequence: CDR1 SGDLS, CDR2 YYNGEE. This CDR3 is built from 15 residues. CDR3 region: CASSVGWGHTGELFF. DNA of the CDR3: TGTGCCAGCAGCGTAGGTTGGGGGCACACCGGGGAGCTGTTTTTT.